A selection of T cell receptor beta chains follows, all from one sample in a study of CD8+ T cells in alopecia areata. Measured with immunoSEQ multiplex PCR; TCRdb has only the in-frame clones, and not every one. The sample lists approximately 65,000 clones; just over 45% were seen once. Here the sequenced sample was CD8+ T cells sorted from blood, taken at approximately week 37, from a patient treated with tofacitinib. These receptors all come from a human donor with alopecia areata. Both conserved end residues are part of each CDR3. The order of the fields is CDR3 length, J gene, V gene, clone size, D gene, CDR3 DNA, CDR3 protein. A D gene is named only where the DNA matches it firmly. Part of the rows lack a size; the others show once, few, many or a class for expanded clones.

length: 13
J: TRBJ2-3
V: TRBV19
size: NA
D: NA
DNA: TGTGCTGAGTGGGCGGCTAGCACAGATACGCAGTATTTT
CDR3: CAEWAASTDTQYF

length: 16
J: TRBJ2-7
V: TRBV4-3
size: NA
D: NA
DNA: TGCGCCAGCAGCCAGGGCCGGGATACCTTACGCTACGAGCAGTACTTC
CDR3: CASSQGRDTLRYEQYF

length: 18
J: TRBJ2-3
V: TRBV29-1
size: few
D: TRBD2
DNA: TGCAGCGTTGATGGGGTTTGGGGACTAGCGGGAGGCACGGATACGCAGTATTTT
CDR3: CSVDGVWGLAGGTDTQYF

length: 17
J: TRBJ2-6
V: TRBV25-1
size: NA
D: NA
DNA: TGTGCCAGCAGTGAACAGGGACGGCTCTCTGGGGCCAACGTCCTGACTTTC
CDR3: CASSEQGRLSGANVLTF

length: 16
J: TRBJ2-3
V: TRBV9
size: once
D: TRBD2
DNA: TGTGCCAGCAGCGTAGATCTAGCGGCTAGCACAGATACGCAGTATTTT
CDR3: CASSVDLAASTDTQYF

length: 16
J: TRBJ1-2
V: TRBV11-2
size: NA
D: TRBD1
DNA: TGTGCCAGCAGCCCCGGGGCTTCAGGGGGCAGCTATGGCTACACCTTC
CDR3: CASSPGASGGSYGYTF

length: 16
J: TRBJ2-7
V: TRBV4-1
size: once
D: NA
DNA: TGCGCCAGCAGCCAAGATCTTGGGATGGGTCGGAACGAGCAGTACTTC
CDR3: CASSQDLGMGRNEQYF

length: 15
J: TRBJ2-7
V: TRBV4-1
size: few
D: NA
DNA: TGCGCCAGCAGCCAAGAGTGGCGGGGATCCTACGAGCAGTACTTC
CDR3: CASSQEWRGSYEQYF

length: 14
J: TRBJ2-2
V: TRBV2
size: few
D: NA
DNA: TGTGCCGGAGGGGAGAGGGGGAACACCGGGGAGCTGTTTTTT
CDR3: CAGGERGNTGELFF

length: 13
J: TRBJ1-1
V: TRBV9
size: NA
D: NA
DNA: TGTGCCAGCAGCGTAGAAGGGAACACTGAAGCTTTCTTT
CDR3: CASSVEGNTEAFF

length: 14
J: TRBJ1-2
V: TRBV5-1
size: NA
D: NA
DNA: TGCGCCAGCAGCCTTGACTTGTACCCTAACGGCTACACCTTC
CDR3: CASSLDLYPNGYTF

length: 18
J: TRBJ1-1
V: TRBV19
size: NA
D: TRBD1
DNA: TGTGCCAGTAGTACGGACCCGGACAGGGGAAGTTGGAACACTGAAGCTTTCTTT
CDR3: CASSTDPDRGSWNTEAFF

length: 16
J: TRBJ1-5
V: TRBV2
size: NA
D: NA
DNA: TGTGCCAGCAGTGAAACAGTTGGCAGGGGTAATCAGCCCCAGCATTTT
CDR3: CASSETVGRGNQPQHF

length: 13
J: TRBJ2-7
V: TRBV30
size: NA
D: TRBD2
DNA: TGTGCCTGGGGACTAGCGGGAAATTACGAGCAGTACTTC
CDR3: CAWGLAGNYEQYF

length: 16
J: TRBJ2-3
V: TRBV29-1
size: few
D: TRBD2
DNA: TGCAGCGTTGAAGGCCGGGGGGATTCTAGCACAGATACGCAGTATTTT
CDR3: CSVEGRGDSSTDTQYF

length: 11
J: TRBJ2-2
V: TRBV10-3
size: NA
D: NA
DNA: TGTGCCATCAGCAACACCGGGGAGCTGTTTTTT
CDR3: CAISNTGELFF

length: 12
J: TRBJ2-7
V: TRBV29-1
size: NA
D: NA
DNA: TGCAGCGTTGTAGTCAGGGCCTACGAGCAGTACTTC
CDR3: CSVVVRAYEQYF

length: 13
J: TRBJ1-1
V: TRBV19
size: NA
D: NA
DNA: TGTGCCACCTCACAGGGAAAGAACACTGAAGCTTTCTTT
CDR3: CATSQGKNTEAFF

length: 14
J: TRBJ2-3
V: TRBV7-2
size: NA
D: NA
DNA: TGTGCCAGCAGCTTAGTGGGCGACACAGATACGCAGTATTTT
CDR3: CASSLVGDTDTQYF

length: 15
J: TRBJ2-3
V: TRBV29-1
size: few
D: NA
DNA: TGCAGCGTTGAAGAGGCCCAGCGGAGCACAGATACGCAGTATTTT
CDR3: CSVEEAQRSTDTQYF

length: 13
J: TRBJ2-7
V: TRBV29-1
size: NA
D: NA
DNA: TGCAGCGGCCTCACGGGACCCTCCTACGAGCAGTACTTC
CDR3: CSGLTGPSYEQYF

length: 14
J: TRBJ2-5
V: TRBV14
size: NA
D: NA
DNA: TGTGCCAGCAGCCCTCGGCTAGGGGGGGAGACCCAGTACTTC
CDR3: CASSPRLGGETQYF

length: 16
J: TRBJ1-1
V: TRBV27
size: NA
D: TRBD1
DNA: TGTGCCAGCAGTTCTCCCCCGGGACAGCTGAACACTGAAGCTTTCTTT
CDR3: CASSSPPGQLNTEAFF

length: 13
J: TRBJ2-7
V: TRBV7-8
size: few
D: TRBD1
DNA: TGTGCCAGCAGCCCCGGGGACAGCTACGAGCAGTACTTC
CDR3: CASSPGDSYEQYF

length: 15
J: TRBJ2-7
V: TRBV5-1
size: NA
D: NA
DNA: TGCGCCAGCAGCTTGGGGGGTCTCGACTCCTACGAGCAGTACTTC
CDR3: CASSLGGLDSYEQYF

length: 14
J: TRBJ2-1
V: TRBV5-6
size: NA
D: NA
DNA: TGTGCCAGCAGCTTGGCCGCCTCCTACAATGAGCAGTTCTTC
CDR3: CASSLAASYNEQFF

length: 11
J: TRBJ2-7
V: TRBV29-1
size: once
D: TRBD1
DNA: TGCAGCGGCACGAAAGGGACAGGGCAGTACTTC
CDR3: CSGTKGTGQYF

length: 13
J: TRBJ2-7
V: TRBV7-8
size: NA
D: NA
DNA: TGTGCCAGCAGCTTAGCGGAAAGGGGCGAGCAGTACTTC
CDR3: CASSLAERGEQYF

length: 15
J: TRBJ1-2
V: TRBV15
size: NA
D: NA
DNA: TGTGCCACCAGCAGAGACCTCGGGACGGTGTATGGCTACACCTTC
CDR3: CATSRDLGTVYGYTF

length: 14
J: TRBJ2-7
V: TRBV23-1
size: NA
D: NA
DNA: TGCGCCAGCAGTCAACCCGGGTCGATCCACGAGCAGTACTTC
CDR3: CASSQPGSIHEQYF

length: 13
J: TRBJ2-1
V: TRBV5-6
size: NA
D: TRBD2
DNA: TGTGCCAGCAGCATTAGCGGGAGCAATGAGCAGTTCTTC
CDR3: CASSISGSNEQFF

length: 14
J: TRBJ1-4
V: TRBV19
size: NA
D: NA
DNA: TGTGCCAGTAGCCAAGTTGGTGCGCGTGAAAAACTGTTTTTT
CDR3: CASSQVGAREKLFF

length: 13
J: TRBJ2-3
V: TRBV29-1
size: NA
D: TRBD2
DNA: TGCAGCGCCTCTATGGGGGGGACAGATACGCAGTATTTT
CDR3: CSASMGGTDTQYF

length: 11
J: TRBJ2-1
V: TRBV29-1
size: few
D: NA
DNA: TGCAGCGTAATTGCCTACAATGAGCAGTTCTTC
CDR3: CSVIAYNEQFF

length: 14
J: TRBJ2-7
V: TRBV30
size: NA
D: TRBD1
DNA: TGTGCCTGGAGTGAAGGGACAGGGTACTACGAGCAGTACTTC
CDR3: CAWSEGTGYYEQYF

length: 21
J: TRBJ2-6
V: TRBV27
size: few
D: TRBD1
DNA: TGTGCCAGCAGTTTATCCGGACTTTCGGACAGGGTCGGGTCTGGGGCCAACGTCCTGACTTTC
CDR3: CASSLSGLSDRVGSGANVLTF

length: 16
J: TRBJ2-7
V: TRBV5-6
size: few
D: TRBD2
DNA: TGTGCCAGCAGCCCACGGCTGGGACTAGCGGGTCGCGAGCAGTACTTC
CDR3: CASSPRLGLAGREQYF

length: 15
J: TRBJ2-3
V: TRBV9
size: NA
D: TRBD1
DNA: TGTGCCAGCAGCGCGACAGGGGCCTTTACAGATACGCAGTATTTT
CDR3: CASSATGAFTDTQYF

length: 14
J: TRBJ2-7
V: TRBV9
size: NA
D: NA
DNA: TGTGCCAGCAATTGGGGGGACCCCACCTACGAGCAGTACTTC
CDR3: CASNWGDPTYEQYF

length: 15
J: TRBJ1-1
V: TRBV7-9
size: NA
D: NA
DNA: TGTGCCAGCAGCTTAGTCGTGACACCGAACACTGAAGCTTTCTTT
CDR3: CASSLVVTPNTEAFF

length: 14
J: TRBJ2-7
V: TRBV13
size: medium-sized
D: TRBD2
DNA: TGTGCCAGCAGCTTAGAAGGACTAGCGGTCGAGCAGTACTTC
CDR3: CASSLEGLAVEQYF

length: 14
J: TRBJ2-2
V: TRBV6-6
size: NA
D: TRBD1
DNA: TGTGCCGTCAGGGGACAGGGCCTTACCGGGGAGCTGTTTTTT
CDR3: CAVRGQGLTGELFF

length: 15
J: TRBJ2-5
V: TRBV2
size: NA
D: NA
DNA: TGTGCCAGCAGTGCTCCCAGCGTTCGGCAAGAGACCCAGTACTTC
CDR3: CASSAPSVRQETQYF

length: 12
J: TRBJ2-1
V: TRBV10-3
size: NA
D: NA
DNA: TGTGCCATCACCACGAATGGGAATGAGCAGTTCTTC
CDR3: CAITTNGNEQFF

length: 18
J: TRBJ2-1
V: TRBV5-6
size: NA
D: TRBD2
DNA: TGTGCCAGCAGCTTGGAGGGACTAGCGGGAGGGCCCCACAATGAGCAGTTCTTC
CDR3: CASSLEGLAGGPHNEQFF

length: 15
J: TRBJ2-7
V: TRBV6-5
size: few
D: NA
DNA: TGTGCCAGCAGTTACTCCCAGGGGTTCTCCTACGAGCAGTACTTC
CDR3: CASSYSQGFSYEQYF

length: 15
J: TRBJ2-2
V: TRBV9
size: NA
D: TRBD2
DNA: TGTGCCAGCACCGTTGGGACTAGTCGATCCGGGGAGCTGTTTTTT
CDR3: CASTVGTSRSGELFF

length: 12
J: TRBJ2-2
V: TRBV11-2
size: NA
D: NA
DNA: TGTGCCAGCAGCTTGACCACCGGGGAGCTGTTTTTT
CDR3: CASSLTTGELFF

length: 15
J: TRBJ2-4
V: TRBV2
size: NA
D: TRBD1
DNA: TGTGCCAGCAGTGTGGGCAGGGGGATCAAAAACATTCAGTACTTC
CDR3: CASSVGRGIKNIQYF

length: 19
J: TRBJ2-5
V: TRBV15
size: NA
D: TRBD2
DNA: TGTGCCACCAGCGGCGGACTAGCGGGAGGATGGGGAAACCAAGAGACCCAGTACTTC
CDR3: CATSGGLAGGWGNQETQYF

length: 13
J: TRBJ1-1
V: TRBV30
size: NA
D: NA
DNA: TGTGCCTGGGAAACAGGGTGGGAAACTGAAGCTTTCTTT
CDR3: CAWETGWETEAFF

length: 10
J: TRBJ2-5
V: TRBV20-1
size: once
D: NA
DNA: TGCAGTGGTTCGGAAGAGACCCAGTACTTC
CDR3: CSGSEETQYF

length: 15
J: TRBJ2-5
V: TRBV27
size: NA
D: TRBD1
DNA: TGTGCCAGCAGTCTTGGGACAGGAGCCCAAGAGACCCAGTACTTC
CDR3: CASSLGTGAQETQYF

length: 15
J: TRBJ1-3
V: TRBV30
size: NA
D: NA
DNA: TGTGCCTGGAGTGCAGACAGCAGCTCTGGAAACACCATATATTTT
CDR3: CAWSADSSSGNTIYF